This T cell receptor beta chain was found in a study of beta chain features in type 1 diabetes. Study-level results: Among patients with Type 1 diabetes, TCRB CDR3s were moderately but significantly shorter in every one of the four CD4+ subsets.

As concerns this clone: Antigen: not known.

Stem cell-like memory, regulatory, central memory and naive CD4+ cells were sorted via CD45RO/CCR7/CD25/CD127/CD95/CD27. Trimming removed 1 base from V and 8 bases from J, with 5 bases in between. Germline CDR1 and CDR2: SEHNR and FQNEAQ (reference sequence). The length of the CDR3 is 11 residues. The entirety of the isolated RNA underwent reverse transcription, so expressed TCRB transcripts were sequenced. Profiled with immunoSEQ multiplex PCR; TCRdb holds only in-frame clones, not every one. Of about 230,000 clones listed, under 20% are singletons. This receptor was obtained from a young man with type 1 diabetes. Sequences were obtained from naive CD4+ T cells from blood. The chain combines TRBV7-9 with TRBJ1-1; D ambiguous. The CDR3 spells CASSLEGEAFF. The CDR3 DNA reads TGTGCCAGCAGCTTAGAAGGGGAAGCTTTCTTT. Filled out from reference TRBV7-9 and TRBJ1-1, the complete variable domain reads DTGVSQNPRHKITKRGQNVTFRCDPISEHNRLYWYRQTLGQGPEFLTYFQNEAQLEKSRLLSDRFSAERPKGSFSTLEIQRTEQGDSAMYLCASSLEGEAFFGQGTRLTVV.